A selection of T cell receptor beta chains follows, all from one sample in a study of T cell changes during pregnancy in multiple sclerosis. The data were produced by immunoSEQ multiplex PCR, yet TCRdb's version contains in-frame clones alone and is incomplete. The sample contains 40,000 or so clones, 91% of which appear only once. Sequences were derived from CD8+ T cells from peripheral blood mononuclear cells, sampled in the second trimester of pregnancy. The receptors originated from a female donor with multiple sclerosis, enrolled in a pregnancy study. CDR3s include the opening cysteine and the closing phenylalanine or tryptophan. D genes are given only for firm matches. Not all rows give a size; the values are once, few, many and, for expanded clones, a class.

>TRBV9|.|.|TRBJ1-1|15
TGTGCCAGCAGCGGACAACGGGAGATGAACACTGAAGCTTTCTTT
CASSGQREMNTEAFF
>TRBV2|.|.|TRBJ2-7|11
TGTGCCAGCAGTGTAATGAGGGAGCAGTACTTC
CASSVMREQYF
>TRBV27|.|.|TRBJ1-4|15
TGTGCCAGCAGTTTATTCAGGGGCACTAATGAAAAACTGTTTTTT
CASSLFRGTNEKLFF
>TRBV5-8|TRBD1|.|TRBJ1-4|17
TGTGCCAGCAGCTTGGCCTGGATTGACAGGGATAATGAAAAACTGTTTTTT
CASSLAWIDRDNEKLFF
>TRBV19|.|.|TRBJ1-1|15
TGTGCCAGTAGTATAGGAGGGTGGGAGAACACTGAAGCTTTCTTT
CASSIGGWENTEAFF
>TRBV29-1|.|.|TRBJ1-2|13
TGCAGCGTCGAGATTGGTTCCGGCTATGGCTACACCTTC
CSVEIGSGYGYTF
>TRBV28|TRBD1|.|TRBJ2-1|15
TGTGCCAGCGAGACAGGGGGTCCAGGGTACAATGAGCAGTTCTTC
CASETGGPGYNEQFF
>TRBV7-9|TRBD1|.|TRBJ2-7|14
TGTGCCAGCAGCCGCCCGGGACAGTCCTACGAGCAGTACTTC
CASSRPGQSYEQYF
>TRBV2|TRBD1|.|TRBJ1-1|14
TGTGCCAGCAGTCCTCCAGGGGGCGACACTGAAGCTTTCTTT
CASSPPGGDTEAFF
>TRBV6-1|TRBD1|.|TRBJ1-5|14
TGTGCCAGCAGCGACAGGGTAGGGGATCAGCCCCAGCATTTT
CASSDRVGDQPQHF
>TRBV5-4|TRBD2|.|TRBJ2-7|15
TGTGCCAGCAGCTCCTCTAGCGGGAGAAGAGACGAGCAGTACTTC
CASSSSSGRRDEQYF
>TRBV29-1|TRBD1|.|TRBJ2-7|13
TGCAGCGTTTCCGGGACAGGGATCCACGAGCAGTACTTC
CSVSGTGIHEQYF
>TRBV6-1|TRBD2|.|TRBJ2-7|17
TGTGCCAGCAGTGTAAGGACTAGCGGGAGGGAAAGGGGTGAGCAGTACTTC
CASSVRTSGRERGEQYF
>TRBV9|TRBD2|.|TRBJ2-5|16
TGTGCCAGCAGCGCTTGGACTAGCGGGGGCCAAGAGACCCAGTACTTC
CASSAWTSGGQETQYF
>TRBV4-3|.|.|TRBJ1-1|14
TGCGCCAGCAGCCAAGAATTAATGAACACTGAAGCTTTCTTT
CASSQELMNTEAFF
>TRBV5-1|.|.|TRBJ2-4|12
TGCGCCAGCACGGGTGGCGGGAACATTCAGTACTTC
CASTGGGNIQYF
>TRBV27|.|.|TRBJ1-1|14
TGTGCCAGCAGTTTATTGGGGGGAGCCACTGAAGCTTTCTTT
CASSLLGGATEAFF
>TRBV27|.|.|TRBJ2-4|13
TGTGCCAGCAGTTATAGCGCCGAGAACATTCAGTACTTC
CASSYSAENIQYF
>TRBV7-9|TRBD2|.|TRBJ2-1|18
TGTGCCAGCAGCCCCACCCTCAAAGCGGGGAGCTCCTACAATGAGCAGTTCTTC
CASSPTLKAGSSYNEQFF
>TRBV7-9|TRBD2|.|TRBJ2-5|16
TGTGCCAGCAGCTTAGCTCAGCGGGGGCCTACAGAGACCCAGTACTTC
CASSLAQRGPTETQYF
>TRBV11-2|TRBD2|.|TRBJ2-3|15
TGTGCCAGCAGCTTAGTAGCGGGAGAAGCAGATACGCAGTATTTT
CASSLVAGEADTQYF
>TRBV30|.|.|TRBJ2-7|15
TGTGCCTGGAGTCCCGGGAGTGGAAGCTCCTACGAGCAGTACTTC
CAWSPGSGSSYEQYF
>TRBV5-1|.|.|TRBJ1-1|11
TGCGCCAGCAGGCGGGGATTAGAAGCTTTCTTT
CASRRGLEAFF
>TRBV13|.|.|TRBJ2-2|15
TGTGCCAGCAGCTTAGCAATGAGTGGCGGGAGGGAGCTGTTTTTT
CASSLAMSGGRELFF
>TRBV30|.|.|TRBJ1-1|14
TGTGCCTGGAGTAGTGGGGGCTTGGGGACTGAAGCTTTCTTT
CAWSSGGLGTEAFF
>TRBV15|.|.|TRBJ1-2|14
TGTGCCACCCATCCGACAGGAGCAATACATGGCTACACCTTC
CATHPTGAIHGYTF
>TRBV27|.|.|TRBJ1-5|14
TGTGCCAGCAGTTTGAATCCAGGGTACCAGCCCCAGCATTTT
CASSLNPGYQPQHF
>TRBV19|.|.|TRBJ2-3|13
TGTGCCAGTAGTATAGCTTCAGTCGATACGCAGTATTTT
CASSIASVDTQYF
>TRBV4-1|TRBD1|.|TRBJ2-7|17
TGCGCCAGCAGCCAATCGGGGGATGAGACAGGGGCCTACGAGCAGTACTTC
CASSQSGDETGAYEQYF
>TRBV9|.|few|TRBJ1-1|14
TGTGCCAGCAGCGTAGGGGGAGGGGGCACTGAAGCTTTCTTT
CASSVGGGGTEAFF
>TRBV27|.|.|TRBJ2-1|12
TGTGCCAGCAGTTTAGGGGGGAGTGAGCAGTTCTTC
CASSLGGSEQFF
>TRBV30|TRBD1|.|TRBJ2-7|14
TGTGCCTGGAGGGGTAGGACAGGGTCAGACGAGCAGTACTTC
CAWRGRTGSDEQYF
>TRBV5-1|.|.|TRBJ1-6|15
TGCGCCAGCAGTCCCGGGATCTCCTATAATTCACCCCTCCACTTT
CASSPGISYNSPLHF
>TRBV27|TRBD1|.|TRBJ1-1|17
TGTGCCAGCAGTCCCACCGGGACAGGGAGCATGAACACTGAAGCTTTCTTT
CASSPTGTGSMNTEAFF